Presented here are 18 T cell receptor beta chains from one specimen sequenced in a study of T cell repertoires in cytomegalovirus infection. TCRdb passed the reads through MiXCR, listing each CDR3 protein once. The sample carries tens of thousands of distinct CDR3 sequences, around 25% recorded once. Antigens of these TCRs are unknown. Sequencing was performed on CD8+ T cells from cultured PBMCs, taken from culture after CMV antigen stimulation. These receptors all stem from a human donor in good health (CMV status not recorded). Some clones in this sample may be carry-over from other donors' samples.

This clonotype has a count of ten or more. This chain connects TRBV7-2 to TRBJ2-5, with 11 bases lining up with TRBD2. CDR3 length equals 15 residues. Looked up from germline, CDR1 is SGHTA and CDR2 is FQGNSA. Trimming took 5 bases from V and 5 from J; bases not matched to a gene: 7. CDR3 DNA sequence: TGTGCCAGCAGCCGTAATAGCGGGGGGGCGGAGACCCAGTACTTC. Translating it yields CASSRNSGGAETQYF.

This clonotype was seen repeatedly, ten times or more. The CDR3 loop is CASSSTGVFGYTF. The CDR3 nucleotides are TGTGCCAGCAGCTCCACAGGGGTTTTTGGCTACACCTTC. V and J are TRBV12-3 or TRBV12-4 and TRBJ1-2; 7 bases map to TRBD1. The junction had 8 bases not matched to a gene; V was cut back by 6 bases and J by 7 bases. There are 13 residues in the CDR3.

This chain links TRBV6-1 with TRBJ2-2; D might be TRBD2 (5 bases). Germline loops: CDR1 MNHNS, CDR2 SASEGT. The CDR3 consists of 15 residues. Deletions cut 10 bases from V and 2 bases from J, with 17 bases between. This CDR3 reads CATPWSGSNTGELFF. CDR3 in DNA: TGTGCCACCCCGTGGTCGGGGTCCAACACCGGGGAGCTGTTTTTT.

The chain recombines TRBV19 with TRBJ1-5; possibly TRBD1 for D (6 bases). The CDR3 consists of 16 residues. The V and J ends lost 3 bases and 3 bases respectively, with 15 bases between them. In germline, CDR1 is LNHDA, CDR2 SQIVND (reference sequence). CDR3 nucleotides: TGTGCCAGTAGTATCCCTTGGGGGGGCTACAATCAGCCCCAGCATTTT. Encoded protein: CASSIPWGGYNQPQHF. Using reference TRBV19 and TRBJ1-5 for the parts outside the CDR3, the full variable domain is DGGITQSPKYLFRKEGQNVTLSCEQNLNHDAMYWYRQDPGQGLRLIYYSQIVNDFQKGDIAEGYSVSREKKESFPLTVTSAQKNPTAFYLCASSIPWGGYNQPQHFGDGTRLSIL.

This clonotype was seen more than once but under ten times. The V gene is TRBV6-2 or TRBV6-3, the J gene TRBJ1-1; the match to TRBD1 covers 7 bases. Germline trimming cut 5 bases from V and 1 base from J; bases unmatched to any gene: 7. This CDR3 spans 15 amino acids. Germline CDR1 is MNHEY and CDR2 is SVGEGT. The CDR3 sequence: CASSPTGTANTEAFF. The CDR3 coding sequence is TGTGCCAGCAGTCCGACAGGGACCGCGAACACTGAAGCTTTCTTT.

The CDR3 bases are TGTGCCAGAATCAGGACTAGAACTAGCACAGATACGCAGTATTTT. This codes for CARIRTRTSTDTQYF. The chain employs TRBV2 and TRBJ2-3; 7 nucleotides match TRBD2. The CDR3 is made up of 15 amino acids. The V and J ends lost 9 bases and 0 bases, in that order; junction bases with no gene match: 9. CDR1 is SNHLY and CDR2 is FYNNEI in the germline V gene.

This rearrangement joins TRBV12-3 or TRBV12-4 to TRBJ1-1; D not resolved. The CDR3 totals 14 residues. V dropped 8 bases and J dropped 4 bases, with 17 bases sitting between them. CDR3 in DNA: TGTGCCAGCCGGGGAATTGGCGCATCCACTGAAGCTTTCTTT. Translating gives CASRGIGASTEAFF.

This chain connects TRBV7-9 to TRBJ1-1; the match to TRBD1 covers 8 bases. The CDR3 is 15 residues long. With 5 bases clipped from V and 4 bases from J, the junction kept 9 bases outside the gene matches. CDR1 and CDR2 (germline): SEHNR, FQNEAQ (reference sequence). DNA of the CDR3: TGTGCCAGCAGCCCGATCACAGGGGGTGGCACTGAAGCTTTCTTT. Translating gives CASSPITGGGTEAFF.

The J gene is TRBJ1-5, the V gene TRBV24-1; D is unclear. The CDR3 runs 14 residues. CDR1 KGHDR and CDR2 SFDVKD come from the germline V gene. V was pared by 9 bases and J by 2 bases, with 13 bases between. CDR3 residues: CATGAGSGNQPQHF. The DNA for the CDR3 is TGTGCCACCGGAGCGGGCTCCGGCAATCAGCCCCAGCATTTT.

The chain couples TRBV12-3 or TRBV12-4 to TRBJ2-2; 8 bases align to TRBD1. V lost 0 bases to trimming and J lost 6 bases; unmatched junction nucleotides: 3. The CDR3 runs 15 residues. The DNA for the CDR3 is TGTGCCAGCAGTTTAGCGGGACAGGCGGCCGGGGAGCTGTTTTTT. Translated: CASSLAGQAAGELFF.

The rearrangement joins TRBV7-9 to TRBJ1-2; D is unresolved. The CDR3 is 14 residues long. The V gene lost 0 bases and the J gene lost 2 bases, with 7 bases spanning the gap. Germline V CDR1 and CDR2: SEHNR, FQNEAQ (reference sequence). The CDR3 loop reads CASSLAMENYGYTF. The CDR3 region has the DNA TGTGCCAGCAGCTTAGCTATGGAGAACTATGGCTACACCTTC.

This clonotype was counted between two and nine times. This sequence joins TRBV2 and TRBJ1-2; 8 bases are shared with TRBD1. Looked up from germline, CDR1 is SNHLY and CDR2 is FYNNEI. The CDR3 loop spans 14 amino acids. V lost 11 bases, J lost 3 bases, and 11 bases stayed unmatched. CDR3: CAGSSTGDYYGYTF. CDR3 DNA sequence: TGTGCCGGGTCTTCGACAGGGGATTACTATGGCTACACCTTC.

This clonotype has a count of ten or more. The rearrangement uses TRBV7-2 and TRBJ2-1; D gene uncertain. Germline V gives CDR1 SGHTA, CDR2 FQGNSA. Trimming left V 5 bases short and J 12 bases short, with 14 bases between. The CDR3 is 12 amino acids. The CDR3 nucleotides are TGTGCCAGCAGCCCGCGGTTGCTCTCGCAGTTCTTC. This codes for CASSPRLLSQFF. Full variable domain (remainder filled in from reference TRBV7-2 and TRBJ2-1): GAGVSQSPSNKVTEKGKDVELRCDPISGHTALYWYRQSLGQGLEFLIYFQGNSAPDKSGLPSDRFSAERTGGSVSTLTIQRTQQEDSAVYLCASSPRLLSQFFGPGTRLTVL.

The chain employs TRBV13 and TRBJ2-1, with D possibly called TRBD1 or TRBD2 (5 bases each). V was shortened by 7 bases and J by 5 bases, with 21 bases between the two germline ends. Germline assignment: CDR1 PRHDT and CDR2 FYEKMQ (reference sequence). This CDR3 region has 16 residues. In nucleotides, the CDR3 is TGTGCCAGCACCCCCGACGGGACCGGTCGGGACAATGAGCAGTTCTTC. Protein product: CASTPDGTGRDNEQFF.

The rearrangement joins TRBV11-2 to TRBJ2-2, with D unclear. V dropped 0 bases and J dropped 4 bases, with 9 bases sitting between them. The CDR3 totals 15 residues. Looked up from germline, CDR1 is SGHAT and CDR2 is FQNNGV. The CDR3 DNA sequence: TGTGCCAGCAGCTTAGAACTTGCGTCCACCGGGGAGCTGTTTTTT. This gives the protein CASSLELASTGELFF. The complete variable domain, with remaining parts taken from reference TRBV11-2 and TRBJ2-2, reads EAGVAQSPRYKIIEKRQSVAFWCNPISGHATLYWYQQILGQGPKLLIQFQNNGVVDDSQLPKDRFSAERLKGVDSTLKIQPAKLEDSAVYLCASSLELASTGELFFGEGSRLTVL.

In its sample, this clonotype was seen a few times. V and J are TRBV20-1 and TRBJ2-1; D is perhaps TRBD2 (5 bases). The length of the CDR3 is 17 residues. V lost 2 bases and J lost 0, with 17 bases in between. Germline V gene lookup returns CDR1 DFQATT and CDR2 SNEGSKA (reference sequence). CDR3 in DNA: TGCAGTGCTAGACCCACCTTGGACTCAAGCTCCTACAATGAGCAGTTCTTC. Translated, it gives CSARPTLDSSSYNEQFF.

The chain links TRBV10-3 to TRBJ1-1; maybe TRBD1 (5 bases). The CDR3 runs 13 residues. With 3 bases removed from V and 1 base from J, the gap between germline ends came to 6 bases. CDR1 and CDR2 (germline): ENHRY, SYGVKD. The CDR3 protein is CAISERGNTEAFF. The CDR3 nucleotides read TGTGCCATCAGTGAAAGGGGGAACACTGAAGCTTTCTTT.

This clonotype showed up just a few times. The V gene is TRBV19, the J gene TRBJ1-1; no definite D call. CDR1 is LNHDA, CDR2 SQIVND, per germline (reference sequence). This CDR3 is 14 amino acids long. V gave up 1 base and J gave up 11 bases, with 17 bases separating them. The CDR3 is CASSIAAGRSVAFF. In DNA form, the CDR3 reads TGTGCCAGTAGTATAGCAGCGGGGAGAAGTGTGGCTTTCTTT.